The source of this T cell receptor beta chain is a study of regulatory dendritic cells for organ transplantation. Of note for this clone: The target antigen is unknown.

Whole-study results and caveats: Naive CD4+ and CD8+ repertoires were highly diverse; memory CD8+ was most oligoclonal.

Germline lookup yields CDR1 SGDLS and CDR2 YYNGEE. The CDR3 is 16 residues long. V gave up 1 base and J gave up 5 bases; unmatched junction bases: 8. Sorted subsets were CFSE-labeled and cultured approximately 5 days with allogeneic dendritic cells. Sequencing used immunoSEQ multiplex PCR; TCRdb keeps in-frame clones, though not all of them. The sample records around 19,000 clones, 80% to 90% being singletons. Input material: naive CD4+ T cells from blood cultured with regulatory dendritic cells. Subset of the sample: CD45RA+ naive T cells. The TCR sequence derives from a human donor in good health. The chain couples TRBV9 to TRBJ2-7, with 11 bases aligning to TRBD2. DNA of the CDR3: TGTGCCAGCAGCGTATCAGTTAGCGGGGGGGTCGACGAGCAGTACTTC. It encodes CASSVSVSGGVDEQYF.